The rows below give T cell receptor beta chains drawn from one sample of a study of spatial heterogeneity in lung cancer. TCRdb re-called the 5' RACE reads through MiXCR, storing one row per CDR3 protein. The sample yields some 100,000 distinct CDR3 sequences, roughly 10% seen once. The sequences come from PBMCs, collected at surgery. All receptors come from a male donor with early-stage non-small cell lung cancer. CDR3s leave out the opening cysteine and the closing phenylalanine or tryptophan.

>13|TRBV2|TRBJ1-1
ASSTGRVLNTEAF
>13|TRBV29-1|TRBJ2-5
SALGLAGAGETQY
>14|TRBV24-1|TRBJ2-1
ATSEGSGGHYNEQF
>12|TRBV9|TRBJ1-4
ASSSGDLREKLF
>13|TRBV9|TRBJ2-2
ASSEPSGPTGELF
>11|TRBV24-1|TRBJ2-7
ATSEYDRDEQY
>13|TRBV19|TRBJ1-5
ASRPGGTLNQPQH
>14|TRBV4-1|TRBJ2-4
ASSQGRAPKGNIQY
>15|TRBV24-1|TRBJ2-1
ATSGTAPSSSYNEQF
>13|TRBV29-1|TRBJ2-3
SVEVKGGLTDTQY
>14|TRBV7-2|TRBJ2-7
ASSPAGGSPPLEQY
>10|TRBV21-1|TRBJ1-1
ARHPKGTEAF
>13|TRBV18|TRBJ2-1
ASSPLAGEYNEQF
>11|TRBV27|TRBJ2-7
ASSFTAGGEQY
>12|TRBV28|TRBJ1-1
ASSGGQMYTEAF
>12|TRBV14|TRBJ1-2
ASSQIQGGYGYT
>13|TRBV28|TRBJ2-7
ASSPPGDRGGEQY
>13|TRBV20-1|TRBJ2-5
SAREIGTVGETQY
>13|TRBV9|TRBJ1-1
ASSVISQGPVEAF
>14|TRBV28|TRBJ1-5
ASTSLGVEGNQPQH
>13|TRBV11-2|TRBJ2-1
ASSSSGGPYNEQF
>12|TRBV7-9|TRBJ1-1
ASSFGALNTEAF
>13|TRBV27|TRBJ2-3
ASKAHRVTTDTQY
>9|TRBV10-2|TRBJ2-7
ASGAHYEQY
>12|TRBV12-3/TRBV12-4|TRBJ2-4
ASSASTVSGIQY
>11|TRBV27|TRBJ1-1
ASRTRDTSEAF
>12|TRBV20-1|TRBJ1-5
SAREPTGGQPQH
>13|TRBV6-6|TRBJ1-2
ASQGDNRANYGYT
>12|TRBV3-1|TRBJ2-1
ASSQPGTPGEQF
>11|TRBV29-1|TRBJ2-5
SVDEGMGGTQY
>10|TRBV28|TRBJ2-7
ASSPGAREQY